These T cell receptor beta chains were read from a single sample in a study of T cell repertoires in ileal Crohn's disease. The protocol was immunoSEQ multiplex PCR, while the TCRdb copy is restricted to in-frame clones and leaves out a portion. The sample has tens of thousands of clones; roughly nine tenths are singletons. What was sequenced was ileal tissue. These receptors came from an adult with Crohn's disease. Each CDR3 is given with its conserved first and last residue. D genes are given only for firm matches. Rows give clone size only sometimes, using once, few, many, or a class for an expanded clone.

>.|.|TRBJ2-4|TRBV5-5
TGTGCCAGCACCGGGTCGCTGGCAGTAGCAAACATTCAGTACTTC
CASTGSLAVANIQYF
>TRBD1|.|TRBJ1-4|TRBV6-6
TGTGCCAGCAAAGTTACAGGGGGCGCTTATGAAAAACTGTTTTTT
CASKVTGGAYEKLFF
>.|.|TRBJ2-5|TRBV7-8
TGTGCCAGCAGCTTAACCGGACAGCAAGAGACCCAGTACTTC
CASSLTGQQETQYF
>.|few|TRBJ1-4|TRBV18
TGTGCCAGCTCACCTGGAGGGATGGGTGAAAAACTGTTTTTT
CASSPGGMGEKLFF
>.|.|TRBJ2-3|TRBV7-6
TGTGCCAGCAGCTTAGGTACCTCGAGTTTCACCGGCACAGATACGCAGTATTTT
CASSLGTSSFTGTDTQYF
>.|.|TRBJ1-5|TRBV6-5
TGTGCCAGCAGTCCAAACAGGGCAGATCAGCCCCAGCATTTT
CASSPNRADQPQHF
>.|.|TRBJ1-1|TRBV4-1
TGCGCCAGCAGCCAATCGACAGGTATGAACACTGAAGCTTTCTTT
CASSQSTGMNTEAFF
>.|.|TRBJ1-1|TRBV18
TGTGCCAGCTCACCGGGTGAAAGGAGAGACTACACTGAAGCTTTCTTT
CASSPGERRDYTEAFF
>.|.|TRBJ2-7|TRBV11-3
TGTGCCAGCAGCTCGGGACTGAGCTACGAGCAGTACTTC
CASSSGLSYEQYF
>.|.|TRBJ1-4|TRBV28
TGTGCCAGCACCCCCTGGGGAGGCGGGAGATCCGAAAAACTGTTTTTT
CASTPWGGGRSEKLFF
>TRBD1|.|TRBJ2-3|TRBV6-4
TGTGCCAGCAGTAGCAGGGGGCCCTCAGATACGCAGTATTTT
CASSSRGPSDTQYF
>TRBD1|.|TRBJ2-4|TRBV5-1
TGCGCCAGCAGCTTGGGGGGGACAGACTTAGCCAAAAACATTCAGTACTTC
CASSLGGTDLAKNIQYF
>.|.|TRBJ2-3|TRBV4-1
TGCGCCAGCAGCCAAGAGCTACAGGGCGGGACGCAGTATTTT
CASSQELQGGTQYF
>TRBD1|.|TRBJ1-2|TRBV5-4
TGTGCCAGCAGCTCCCACAGGGGACGCTACACCTTC
CASSSHRGRYTF
>.|.|TRBJ1-5|TRBV7-3
TGTGCCAGCAGCTTACGGGACACCTCCAATCAGCCCCAGCATTTT
CASSLRDTSNQPQHF
>TRBD1|.|TRBJ1-2|TRBV5-1
TGCGCCAGCACAACGACCCCCGACAGGGCCCCTAACTATGGCTACACCTTC
CASTTTPDRAPNYGYTF
>TRBD2|.|TRBJ2-3|TRBV6-8
TGTGCCAGAAGGAACTTAGAACTGCTTAGCGGGAGTGATACGCAGTATTTT
CARRNLELLSGSDTQYF
>TRBD1|once|TRBJ2-5|TRBV5-6
TGTGCCAGCAGCTTGGGCGGGACAGGGGGCTTTGAGACCCAGTACTTC
CASSLGGTGGFETQYF
>TRBD1|.|TRBJ1-2|TRBV11-2
TGTGCCAGCAGCTTGGGACAGAGATATGGCTACACCTTC
CASSLGQRYGYTF
>.|once|TRBJ2-1|TRBV11-2
TGTGCCAGCAGCTTAGGGCGGAATAATGAGCAGTTCTTC
CASSLGRNNEQFF
>TRBD1|.|TRBJ1-5|TRBV9
TGTGCCAGCAGCGTCGGACAGGGAAGCTTCCAGCCCCAGCATTTT
CASSVGQGSFQPQHF
>.|.|TRBJ2-1|TRBV5-6
TGTGCCAGCAGAAGGAGCAGGGGAGGGAACAATGAGCAGTTCTTC
CASRRSRGGNNEQFF
>.|.|TRBJ2-2|TRBV7-9
TGTGCCAGCAGCTTCTATACGAGGGGGAGAGGGGAGCTGTTTTTT
CASSFYTRGRGELFF
>TRBD1|.|TRBJ1-1|TRBV6-1
TGTGCCAGCAGAACGGACAGGTACACTGAAGCTTTCTTT
CASRTDRYTEAFF
>.|.|TRBJ2-6|TRBV10-3
TGTGCCATCAGTGAGACAGGGAGCTCTGGGGCCAACGTCCTGACTTTC
CAISETGSSGANVLTF
>TRBD1|.|TRBJ1-5|TRBV25-1
TGTGCCAGCAGGCAGACAGGGAGCAATCAGCCCCAGCATTTT
CASRQTGSNQPQHF
>TRBD1|once|TRBJ1-5|TRBV15
TGTGCCACCAGCAGCGAGGGGGCCAATCAGCCCCAGCATTTT
CATSSEGANQPQHF
>.|.|TRBJ1-1|TRBV19
TGTGCCAGTAGCCCAGTAAGGAACACTGAAGCTTTCTTT
CASSPVRNTEAFF
>TRBD2|.|TRBJ2-3|TRBV14
TGTGCCAGCAGCCAAGGACTAGCGGGAGCCACAGATACGCAGTATTTT
CASSQGLAGATDTQYF
>.|.|TRBJ2-7|TRBV5-6
TGTGCCAGCAGCTTTGGGCAGGTTCCCTACGAGCAGTACTTC
CASSFGQVPYEQYF
>.|.|TRBJ1-2|TRBV11-2
TGTGCCAGCAGCTCCGGTGTTGGCTACACCTTC
CASSSGVGYTF
>.|few|TRBJ1-5|TRBV7-8
TGTGCCAGCAGCTTAAGAGGACAGCCCCAGCATTTT
CASSLRGQPQHF
>TRBD2|.|TRBJ2-7|TRBV7-2
TGTGCCAGCAGCGGGCAGGGACTAGCGGTATCTTACGAGCAGTACTTC
CASSGQGLAVSYEQYF
>.|once|TRBJ2-5|TRBV9
TGTGCCAGCAGCGTAGGGGGCGGGGATCAAGAGACCCAGTACTTC
CASSVGGGDQETQYF
>.|.|TRBJ2-1|TRBV5-1
TGCGCCAGCAGCCCTGATACTCACCTTAGCTCCTACAATGAGCAGTTCTTC
CASSPDTHLSSYNEQFF
>.|.|TRBJ2-7|TRBV30
TGTGCCTGGAAATGGTGGAGGACAGACACCTACGAGCAGTACTTC
CAWKWWRTDTYEQYF
>TRBD2|.|TRBJ2-2|TRBV5-1
TGCGCCAGCAAAGAGGGCCTGGCAGTTCGGGCGGGGGACACCGGGGAGCTGTTTTTT
CASKEGLAVRAGDTGELFF
>.|.|TRBJ2-1|TRBV11-3
TGTGCCAGCAGCTTTAGCAGCGGAGCCTCCTACAATGAGCAGTTCTTC
CASSFSSGASYNEQFF
>TRBD2|.|TRBJ2-1|TRBV27
TGTGCCAGCAGTTTTACTAGCGGGGCCTACAATGAGCAGTTCTTC
CASSFTSGAYNEQFF